The clone carrying this TCR beta chain was counted many times. The source of the sample is a study of human T cells and chemical hapten exposure. As for the study in general: Mostly female patients had alopecia areata, totalis or universalis.

As to time point: patch test 1, 2 weeks after DPC sensitization. Described treatment: therapeutic diphenylcyclopropenone sensitization with weekly scalp DPC. MiXCR, applied by TCRdb to the RACE reads, yields one record per CDR3 protein. Of about 380,000 distinct CDR3 sequences in the sample, roughly 4.8% were seen once. Trimming cost V 5 bases and J 0 bases, with 12 bases left between them. This CDR3 is built from 15 residues. CDR1 MNHEY and CDR2 SVGAGI come from the germline V gene. The specimen comprised whole blood, sampled in connection with sensitization to the hapten diphenylcyclopropenone (DPC). The V and J genes are TRBV6-5 and TRBJ2-3; D is perhaps TRBD1 or TRBD2 (5 bases each). The TCR sequence derives from a woman between 45 and 65 years old with alopecia areata. Some clones in this sample may be carry-over from other donors' samples. CDR3 in amino acids: CASSPWDGSTDTQYF. Here the CDR3 DNA reads TGTGCCAGCAGTCCCTGGGACGGTAGCACAGATACGCAGTATTTT.